The present entry profiles one T cell receptor (beta chain) with its context. What it binds is unknown. This sample stems from a study of T cell responses to AZD1222 COVID-19 vaccine. Germline V gene data show CDR1 as SGHRS and CDR2 as YFSETQ. The CDR3 has 16 amino acids. V shed 4 bases and J 5 bases; nucleotides not matched to a gene: 11. Whole-study results and caveats: Mapped onto spike, vaccine-associated CD4 TCRs spanned it and were dominant at 160-218 and 743-854.

Assay: immunoSEQ multiplex PCR; the TCRdb copy retains only in-frame clones and omits some. There are roughly 100,000 clones in the sample; 88% occur only once, and 20% to 25% lies in the top ten. The material was peripheral blood, obtained on day 0 of AZD1222 vaccination. This chain links TRBV5-1 with TRBJ2-1; 8 nucleotides agree with TRBD2. This clonotype was sampled from an adult in good health. DNA for the CDR3: TGCGCCAGCAGCGGGTCAGCGGGAGAAAACCACAATGAGCAGTTCTTC. Translating gives CASSGSAGENHNEQFF.